What follows is one T cell receptor (beta chain) and its context. The sample belongs to a study of T cell changes during pregnancy in multiple sclerosis. Produced via immunoSEQ multiplex PCR; TCRdb's table is partial and in-frame only. The sample contains fewer than 85,000 clones, 70% to 90% of which appear only once. The source is a female donor with multiple sclerosis, enrolled in a pregnancy study. The sequenced sample was peripheral blood, obtained before pregnancy.

The CDR3 sequence is CATQRGAGEETQYF. In nucleotides, the CDR3 is TGTGCCACCCAAAGGGGGGCGGGGGAAGAGACCCAGTACTTC. The chain joins TRBV2 to TRBJ2-5, with D possibly TRBD2 on 7 matching bases. In germline, CDR1 is SNHLY, CDR2 FYNNEI. With 10 bases removed from V and 3 bases from J, the gap between germline ends came to 18 bases. The CDR3 covers 14 residues. The full variable domain, completed using reference TRBV2 and TRBJ2-5, is EPEVTQTPSHQVTQMGQEVILRCVPISNHLYFYWYRQILGQKVEFLVSFYNNEISEKSEIFDDQFSVERPDGSNFTLKIRSTKLEDSAMYFCATQRGAGEETQYFGPGTRLLVL.